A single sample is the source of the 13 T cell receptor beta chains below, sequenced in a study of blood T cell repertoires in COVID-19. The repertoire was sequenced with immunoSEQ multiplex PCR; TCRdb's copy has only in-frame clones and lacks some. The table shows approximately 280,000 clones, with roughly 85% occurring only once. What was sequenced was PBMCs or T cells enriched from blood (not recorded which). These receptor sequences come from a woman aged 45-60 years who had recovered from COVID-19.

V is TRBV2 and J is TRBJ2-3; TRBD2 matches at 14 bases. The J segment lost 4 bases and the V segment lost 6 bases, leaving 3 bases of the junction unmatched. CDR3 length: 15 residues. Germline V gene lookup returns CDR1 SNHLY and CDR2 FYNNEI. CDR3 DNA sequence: TGTGCCAGCAGACCGGGACTAGCGGGGGCAGATACGCAGTATTTT. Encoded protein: CASRPGLAGADTQYF.

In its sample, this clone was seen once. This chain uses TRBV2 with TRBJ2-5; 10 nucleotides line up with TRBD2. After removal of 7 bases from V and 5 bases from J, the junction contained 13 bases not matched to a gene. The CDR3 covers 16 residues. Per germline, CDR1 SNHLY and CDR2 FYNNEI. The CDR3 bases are TGTGCCAGCACCCGCATCTCTAGCGGGAGTGGGGAGACCCAGTACTTC. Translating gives CASTRISSGSGETQYF.

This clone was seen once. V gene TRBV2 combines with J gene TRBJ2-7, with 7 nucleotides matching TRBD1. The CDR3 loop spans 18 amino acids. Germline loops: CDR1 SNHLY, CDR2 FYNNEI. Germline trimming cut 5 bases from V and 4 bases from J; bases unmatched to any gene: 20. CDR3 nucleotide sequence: TGTGCCAGCAGTCGCACACAGGGGTTACAGGGGATCGGGTACGAGCAGTACTTC. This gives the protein CASSRTQGLQGIGYEQYF.

The CDR3 DNA is TGTGCCAGCAAGCCCTCTGGAGGGAGGAAGACCGGGGAGCTGTTTTTT. Protein: CASKPSGGRKTGELFF. This chain links TRBV28 with TRBJ2-2; D possibly corresponds to TRBD2 (6 bases). Trimming cost V 7 bases and J 5 bases, with 20 bases left between them. Germline-derived CDR1 and CDR2 are MDHEN and SYDVKM. This CDR3 has 16 residues.

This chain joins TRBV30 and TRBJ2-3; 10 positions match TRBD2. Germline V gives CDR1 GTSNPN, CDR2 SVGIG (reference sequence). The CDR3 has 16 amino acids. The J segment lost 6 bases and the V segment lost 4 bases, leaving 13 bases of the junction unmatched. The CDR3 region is CAWKWTSGPLPDTQYF. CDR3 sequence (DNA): TGTGCCTGGAAGTGGACTAGCGGTCCCCTACCGGATACGCAGTATTTT.

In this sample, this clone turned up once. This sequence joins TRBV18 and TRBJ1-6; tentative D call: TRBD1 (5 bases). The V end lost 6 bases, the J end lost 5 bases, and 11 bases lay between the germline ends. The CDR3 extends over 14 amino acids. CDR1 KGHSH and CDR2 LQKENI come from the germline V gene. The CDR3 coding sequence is TGTGCCAGCTCGCTGACAGTGGATAATTCACCCCTCCACTTT. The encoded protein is CASSLTVDNSPLHF.

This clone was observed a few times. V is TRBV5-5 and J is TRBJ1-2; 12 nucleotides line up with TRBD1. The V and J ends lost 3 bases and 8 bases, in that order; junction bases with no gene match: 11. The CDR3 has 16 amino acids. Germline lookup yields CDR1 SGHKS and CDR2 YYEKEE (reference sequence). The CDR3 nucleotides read TGTGCCAGCAGCTGGGAAGCCGGGACAGGGGGCAGGGGCTACACCTTC. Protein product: CASSWEAGTGGRGYTF.

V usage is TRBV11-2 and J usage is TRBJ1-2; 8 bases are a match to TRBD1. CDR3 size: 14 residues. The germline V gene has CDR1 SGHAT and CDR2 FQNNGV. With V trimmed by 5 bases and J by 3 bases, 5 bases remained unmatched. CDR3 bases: TGTGCCAGCAGCCCTGACAGGGGTTACTATGGCTACACCTTC. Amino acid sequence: CASSPDRGYYGYTF.

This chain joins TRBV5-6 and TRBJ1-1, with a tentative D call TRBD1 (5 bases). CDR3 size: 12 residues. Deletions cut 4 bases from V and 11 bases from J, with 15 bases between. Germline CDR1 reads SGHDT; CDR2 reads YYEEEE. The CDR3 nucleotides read TGTGCCAGCAGCATTGGGGGAGGGATCGCTTTCTTT. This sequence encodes CASSIGGGIAFF.

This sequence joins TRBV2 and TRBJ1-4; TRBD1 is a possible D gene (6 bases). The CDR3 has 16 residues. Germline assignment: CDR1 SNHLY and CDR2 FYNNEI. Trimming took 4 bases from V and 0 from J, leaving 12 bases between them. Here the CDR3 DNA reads TGTGCCAGCAGTGCGGGACACCCTGCAACTAATGAAAAACTGTTTTTT. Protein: CASSAGHPATNEKLFF. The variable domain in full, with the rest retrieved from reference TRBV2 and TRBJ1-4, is EPEVTQTPSHQVTQMGQEVILRCVPISNHLYFYWYRQILGQKVEFLVSFYNNEISEKSEIFDDQFSVERPDGSNFTLKIRSTKLEDSAMYFCASSAGHPATNEKLFFGSGTQLSVL.

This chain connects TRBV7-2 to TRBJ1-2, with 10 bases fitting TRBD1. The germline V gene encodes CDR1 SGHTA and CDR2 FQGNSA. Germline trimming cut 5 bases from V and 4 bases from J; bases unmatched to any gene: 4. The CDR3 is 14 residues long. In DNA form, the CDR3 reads TGTGCCAGCAGCCACGGGACAGGGGTCTATGGCTACACCTTC. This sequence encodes CASSHGTGVYGYTF.

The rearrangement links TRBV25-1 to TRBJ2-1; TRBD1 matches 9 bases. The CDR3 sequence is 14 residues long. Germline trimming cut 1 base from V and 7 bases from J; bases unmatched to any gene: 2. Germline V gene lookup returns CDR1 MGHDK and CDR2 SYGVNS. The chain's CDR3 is CASSEWGQGNEQFF. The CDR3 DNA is TGTGCCAGCAGTGAATGGGGACAGGGAAATGAGCAGTTCTTC.

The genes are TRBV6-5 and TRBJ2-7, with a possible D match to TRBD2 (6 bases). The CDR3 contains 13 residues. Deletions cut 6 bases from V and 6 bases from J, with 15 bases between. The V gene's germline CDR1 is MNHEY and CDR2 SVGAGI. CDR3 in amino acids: CASSAGSLVEQYF. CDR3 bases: TGTGCCAGCAGCGCCGGGAGCCTCGTCGAGCAGTACTTC.